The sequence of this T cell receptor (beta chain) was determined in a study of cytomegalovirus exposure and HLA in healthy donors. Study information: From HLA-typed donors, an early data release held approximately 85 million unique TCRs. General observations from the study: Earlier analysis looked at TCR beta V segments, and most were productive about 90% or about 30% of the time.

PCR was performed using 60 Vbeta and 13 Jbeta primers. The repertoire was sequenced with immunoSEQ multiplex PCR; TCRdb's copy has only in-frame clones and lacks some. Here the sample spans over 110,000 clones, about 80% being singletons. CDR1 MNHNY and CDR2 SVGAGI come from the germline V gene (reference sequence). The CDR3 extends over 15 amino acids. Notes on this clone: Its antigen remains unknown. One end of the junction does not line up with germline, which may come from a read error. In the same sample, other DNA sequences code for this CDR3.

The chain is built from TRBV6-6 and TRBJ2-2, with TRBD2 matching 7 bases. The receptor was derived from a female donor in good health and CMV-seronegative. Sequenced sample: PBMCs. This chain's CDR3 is CASSPLSGTGGELFF. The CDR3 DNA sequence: TGTGCCAGCAGCCCCCTGAGCGGGACGGGCGGGGAGCTGTTCTTT.